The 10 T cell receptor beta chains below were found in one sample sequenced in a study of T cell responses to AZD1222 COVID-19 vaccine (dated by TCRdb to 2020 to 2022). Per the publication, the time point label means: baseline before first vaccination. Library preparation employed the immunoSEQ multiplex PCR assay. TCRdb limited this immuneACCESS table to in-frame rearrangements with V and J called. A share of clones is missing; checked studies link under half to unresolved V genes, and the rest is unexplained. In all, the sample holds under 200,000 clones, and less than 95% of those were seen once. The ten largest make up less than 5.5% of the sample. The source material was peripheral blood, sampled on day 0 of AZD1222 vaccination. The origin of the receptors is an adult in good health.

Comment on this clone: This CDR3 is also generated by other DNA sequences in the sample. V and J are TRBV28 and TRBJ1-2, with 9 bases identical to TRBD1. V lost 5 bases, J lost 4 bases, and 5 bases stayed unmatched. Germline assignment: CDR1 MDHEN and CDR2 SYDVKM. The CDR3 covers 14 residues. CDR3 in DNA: TGTGCCAGCAGTCCGCGGGACAGGGCCTATGGCTACACCTTC. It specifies CASSPRDRAYGYTF.

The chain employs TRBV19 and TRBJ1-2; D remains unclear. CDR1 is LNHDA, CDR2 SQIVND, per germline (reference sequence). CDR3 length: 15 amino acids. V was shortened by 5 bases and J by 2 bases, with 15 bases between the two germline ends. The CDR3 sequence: CASSQGRGLNYGYTF. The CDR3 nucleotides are TGTGCCAGTAGTCAAGGACGCGGATTAAACTATGGCTACACCTTC. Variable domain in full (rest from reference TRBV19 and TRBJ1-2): DGGITQSPKYLFRKEGQNVTLSCEQNLNHDAMYWYRQDPGQGLRLIYYSQIVNDFQKGDIAEGYSVSREKKESFPLTVTSAQKNPTAFYLCASSQGRGLNYGYTFGSGTRLTVV.

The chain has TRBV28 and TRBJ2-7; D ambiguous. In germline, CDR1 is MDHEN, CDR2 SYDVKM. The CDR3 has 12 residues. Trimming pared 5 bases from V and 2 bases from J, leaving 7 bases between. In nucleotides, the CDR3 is TGTGCCAGCAGTGCAGGAACCTACGAGCAGTACTTC. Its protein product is CASSAGTYEQYF.

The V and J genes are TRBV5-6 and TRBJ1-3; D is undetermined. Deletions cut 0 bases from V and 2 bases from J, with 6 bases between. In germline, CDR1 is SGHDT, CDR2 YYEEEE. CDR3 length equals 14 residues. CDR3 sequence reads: CASSLAGTGNTIYF. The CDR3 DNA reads TGTGCCAGCAGCTTGGCGGGGACTGGAAACACCATATATTTT. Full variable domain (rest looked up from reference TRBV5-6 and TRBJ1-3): DAGVTQSPTHLIKTRGQQVTLRCSPKSGHDTVSWYQQALGQGPQFIFQYYEEEERQRGNFPDRFSGHQFPNYSSELNVNALLLGDSALYLCASSLAGTGNTIYFGEGSWLTVV.

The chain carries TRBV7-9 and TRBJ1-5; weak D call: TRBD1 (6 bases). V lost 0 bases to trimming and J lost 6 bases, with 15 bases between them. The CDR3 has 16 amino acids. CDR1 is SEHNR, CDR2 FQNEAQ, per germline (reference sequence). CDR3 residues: CASSLAGGRGSQPQHF. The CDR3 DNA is TGTGCCAGCAGCTTAGCGGGGGGGCGCGGGTCTCAGCCCCAGCATTTT.

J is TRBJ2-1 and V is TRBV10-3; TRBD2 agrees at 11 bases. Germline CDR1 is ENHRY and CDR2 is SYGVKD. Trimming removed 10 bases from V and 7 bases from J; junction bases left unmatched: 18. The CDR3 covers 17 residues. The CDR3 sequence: CATGPGTSGPGVNEQFF. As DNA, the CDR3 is TGTGCCACGGGGCCCGGGACTAGCGGACCGGGCGTGAATGAGCAGTTCTTC.

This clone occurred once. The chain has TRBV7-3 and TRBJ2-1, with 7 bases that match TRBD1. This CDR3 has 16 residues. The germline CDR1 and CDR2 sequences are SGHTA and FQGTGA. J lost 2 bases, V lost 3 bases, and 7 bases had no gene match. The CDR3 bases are TGTGCCAGCAGCTTCGTAGGACAGGAGCCCTACAATGAGCAGTTCTTC. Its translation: CASSFVGQEPYNEQFF.

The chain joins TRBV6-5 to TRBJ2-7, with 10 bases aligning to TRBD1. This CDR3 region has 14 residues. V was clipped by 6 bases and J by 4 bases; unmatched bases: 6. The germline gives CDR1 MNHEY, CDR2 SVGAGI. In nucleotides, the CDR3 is TGTGCCAGCAGAGTGACAGGGGGCAGGTACGAGCAGTACTTC. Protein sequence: CASRVTGGRYEQYF.

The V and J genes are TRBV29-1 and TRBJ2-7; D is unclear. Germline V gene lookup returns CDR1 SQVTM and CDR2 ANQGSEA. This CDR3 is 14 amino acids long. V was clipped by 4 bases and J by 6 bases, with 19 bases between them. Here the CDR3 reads CSVAWALRRSEQYF. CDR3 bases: TGCAGCGTTGCGTGGGCGCTCCGTAGGTCCGAGCAGTACTTC.

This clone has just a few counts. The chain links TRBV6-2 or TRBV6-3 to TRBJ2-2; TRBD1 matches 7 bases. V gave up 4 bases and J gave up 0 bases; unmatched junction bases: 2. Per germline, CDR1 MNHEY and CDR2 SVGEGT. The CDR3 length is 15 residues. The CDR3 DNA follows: TGTGCCAGCAGTTGGGACAGCCCGAACACCGGGGAGCTGTTTTTT. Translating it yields CASSWDSPNTGELFF.